Listed here are 32 T cell receptor beta chains from one sample, sequenced in a study of CD8+ T cells in alopecia areata. RNA, once extracted, was reverse transcribed into cDNA for use as the sequencing template. TCRdb's copy holds only in-frame clones and misses some; the assay was immunoSEQ multiplex PCR. The sample includes 150,000 to 200,000 clones, 65% to 75% of them seen just once. The material sequenced was CD8+ T cells sorted from blood, taken at week 0. These receptors were taken from a human donor with alopecia areata.

The genes are TRBV2 and TRBJ2-4; 9 nucleotides align to TRBD2. This CDR3 has 14 amino acids. V shed 6 bases, J shed 5 bases, and the junction held 5 bases outside the gene matches. CDR1 and CDR2 from the germline V gene are SNHLY and FYNNEI. CDR3 amino acids: CASRLASGENIQYF. In DNA, the CDR3 is TGTGCCAGCAGGCTCGCTAGCGGGGAAAACATTCAGTACTTC.

The chain combines TRBV5-1 with TRBJ1-2; a weak D match, TRBD1 (6 bases). V lost 5 bases and J 6 bases, leaving 14 bases between the germline ends. CDR1 and CDR2 (germline): SGHRS, YFSETQ. The CDR3 has 13 amino acids. The CDR3 DNA is TGCGCCAGCAGATACGGGGGCGAGGATGGCTACACCTTC. Protein product: CASRYGGEDGYTF.

The CDR3 bases are TGTGCCAGCAGCTTGGATCCGGGGCTTAACTATGGCTACACCTTC. As protein: CASSLDPGLNYGYTF. This chain links TRBV5-5 with TRBJ1-2; a weak D match, TRBD1 (5 bases). Trimming pared 0 bases from V and 1 base from J, leaving 10 bases between. The CDR3 totals 15 residues. CDR1 is SGHKS, CDR2 YYEKEE, per germline (reference sequence).

This clone was observed a few times. The V gene is TRBV5-6, the J gene TRBJ1-6; D is undetermined. Germline lookup yields CDR1 SGHDT and CDR2 YYEEEE. V gave up 0 bases and J gave up 7 bases, with 5 bases separating them. CDR3 length equals 13 residues. This CDR3 is CASSLVGNSPLHF. The CDR3 nucleotides are TGTGCCAGCAGCTTGGTTGGCAATTCACCCCTCCACTTT.

The chain uses TRBV30 and TRBJ1-5; D gene uncertain. V was pared by 3 bases and J by 6 bases, with 15 bases between. The V gene's germline CDR1 is GTSNPN and CDR2 SVGIG (reference sequence). The CDR3 is made up of 14 amino acids. The CDR3 here is CAWSAGVNAQPQHF. Written as DNA, the CDR3 is TGTGCCTGGAGCGCGGGTGTAAACGCTCAGCCCCAGCATTTT. The full variable domain, completed using reference TRBV30 and TRBJ1-5, is SQTIHQWPATLVQPVGSPLSLECTVEGTSNPNLYWYRQAAGRGLQLLFYSVGIGQISSEVPQNLSASRPQDRQFILSSKKLLLSDSGFYLCAWSAGVNAQPQHFGDGTRLSIL.

This clone was picked up a small number of times. This same CDR3 is encoded by further DNA sequences in the sample. Here the CDR3 reads CASSLGQGDGYTF. CDR3 sequence (DNA): TGTGCCAGCAGCTTAGGGCAGGGGGATGGCTACACCTTC. The genes are TRBV7-9 and TRBJ1-2; 7 bases agree with TRBD1. J was trimmed by 6 bases and V by 1 base; bases with no gene match: 2. The CDR3 consists of 13 residues. Germline assignment: CDR1 SEHNR and CDR2 FQNEAQ (reference sequence). The variable domain in full, with the rest retrieved from reference TRBV7-9 and TRBJ1-2, is DTGVSQNPRHKITKRGQNVTFRCDPISEHNRLYWYRQTLGQGPEFLTYFQNEAQLEKSRLLSDRFSAERPKGSFSTLEIQRTEQGDSAMYLCASSLGQGDGYTFGSGTRLTVV.

The chain uses TRBV5-1 and TRBJ2-3; tentative D call: TRBD2 (5 bases). The V and J ends lost 4 bases and 1 base respectively, with 19 bases between them. The CDR3 extends over 17 amino acids. CDR1 and CDR2 from the germline V gene are SGHRS and YFSETQ. DNA for the CDR3: TGCGCCAGCAGCATACAGTCTAGCCCGGCCCGCACAGATACGCAGTATTTT. Amino acids: CASSIQSSPARTDTQYF.

This chain links TRBV13 with TRBJ2-3, with D possibly TRBD1 on 7 matching bases. There are 13 residues in the CDR3. Germline V CDR1 and CDR2: PRHDT, FYEKMQ (reference sequence). V lost 7 bases to trimming and J lost 4 bases, with 12 bases between them. CDR3 bases: TGTGCCAGCAAGGAGGGGGCTGCAGATACGCAGTATTTT. This gives the protein CASKEGAADTQYF.

V is TRBV27 and J is TRBJ2-3; the D gene could be TRBD1 or TRBD2 (6 bases each). This CDR3 is 17 amino acids long. The ends were cut back, 0 bases at V and 2 bases at J, with 15 bases in the middle. Germline CDR1 MNHEY, CDR2 SMNVEV (reference sequence). The CDR3 sequence is CASSLSYRDFPTDTQYF. CDR3 DNA: TGTGCCAGCAGTTTATCGTACAGGGACTTTCCCACAGATACGCAGTATTTT.

This sequence joins TRBV27 and TRBJ2-3; possibly TRBD2 for D (6 bases). The CDR3 is 15 residues long. The germline V gene encodes CDR1 MNHEY and CDR2 SMNVEV (reference sequence). V lost 7 bases and J lost 2, with 16 bases in between. The CDR3 nucleotides read TGTGCCAGCACTGGGAGGAGGGGAACCACAGATACGCAGTATTTT. Its translation: CASTGRRGTTDTQYF.

This clone has more than one count but fewer than ten. J is TRBJ2-7 and V is TRBV7-8; 7 positions match TRBD2. V lost 1 base to trimming and J lost 5 bases; unmatched junction nucleotides: 5. Germline CDR1 reads SGHVS; CDR2 reads FQNEAQ. This CDR3 has 14 amino acids. The CDR3 DNA is TGTGCCAGCAGCTTAGTAATCGCGGGAGACGAGCAGTACTTC. As protein: CASSLVIAGDEQYF.

The chain uses TRBV4-2 and TRBJ2-1; D is uncertain. CDR1 and CDR2 from the germline V gene are LGHNA and YNFKEQ. This CDR3 comprises 14 residues. V was clipped by 1 base and J by 5 bases, with 9 bases between them. CDR3 protein: CASSQGKYHNEQFF. CDR3 sequence (DNA): TGTGCCAGCAGCCAAGGGAAATACCACAATGAGCAGTTCTTC.

This sequence joins TRBV29-1 and TRBJ1-2; a weak D match, TRBD1 (5 bases). The CDR3 has 14 amino acids. V lost 3 bases and J 2 bases, leaving 13 bases between the germline ends. Per germline, CDR1 SQVTM and CDR2 ANQGSEA. The CDR3 protein is CSVDRGQVNYGYTF. CDR3 DNA sequence: TGCAGCGTTGACCGCGGACAAGTGAACTATGGCTACACCTTC.

The gene calls are TRBV6-1 and TRBJ1-2; 7 nucleotides match TRBD1. CDR3 length equals 16 residues. V lost 1 base and J lost 4; bases outside the gene matches: 9. Per the germline V gene, CDR1 is MNHNS and CDR2 is SASEGT. CDR3 coding DNA: TGTGCCAGCAGTGAAGATTACGGGACAGCCGCCTATGGCTACACCTTC. Protein product: CASSEDYGTAAYGYTF.

As regards this clone: A junction boundary mismatches the germline segment, possibly from a read error. The chain carries TRBV7-7 and TRBJ2-5, with D possibly matching TRBD2 (5 bases). CDR3 length: 13 amino acids. Germline loops: CDR1 SSHAT, CDR2 FNYEAQ (reference sequence). CDR3 amino acids: CASSLATMETQYF. CDR3 coding DNA: TGTGCTAGCAGCTTAGCGACTATGGAGACCCAGTACTTC.

This chain connects TRBV7-9 to TRBJ1-5, with TRBD1 matching over 9 bases. Trimming removed 5 bases from V and 3 bases from J; junction bases left unmatched: 2. The V gene's germline CDR1 is SEHNR and CDR2 FQNEAQ (reference sequence). The CDR3 runs to 14 residues. For the CDR3, the DNA is TGTGCCAGCAGCAGGACAGGGGACAATCAGCCCCAGCATTTT. Its protein is CASSRTGDNQPQHF.

The V gene is TRBV2, the J gene TRBJ1-1, with 7 bases lining up with TRBD1. Germline CDR1 and CDR2: SNHLY and FYNNEI. The CDR3 runs to 13 residues. The junction had 9 bases not matched to a gene; V was cut back by 8 bases and J by 6 bases. CDR3 nucleotides: TGTGCCAGCTCATGGAGGGGGCTTGCTGAAGCTTTCTTT. Amino acid sequence: CASSWRGLAEAFF.

This chain uses TRBV7-9 with TRBJ2-6; a possible D gene is TRBD2 (5 bases). The CDR3 is 16 residues long. The V gene's germline CDR1 is SEHNR and CDR2 FQNEAQ (reference sequence). V was trimmed by 1 base and J by 0 bases, leaving 7 bases between them. In DNA form, the CDR3 reads TGTGCCAGCAGCTTAGGGGCGGGCTCTGGGGCCAACGTCCTGACTTTC. Translating it yields CASSLGAGSGANVLTF.

This rearrangement joins TRBV7-7 to TRBJ2-5; the D gene is possibly TRBD2 (7 bases). Germline-derived CDR1 and CDR2 are SSHAT and FNYEAQ (reference sequence). V lost 5 bases to trimming and J lost 2 bases, with 18 bases between them. The CDR3 has 16 residues. In nucleotides, the CDR3 is TGTGCCAGCAGCCCCGCCGGGGGGCGAGGGCAAGAGACCCAGTACTTC. Translating it yields CASSPAGGRGQETQYF.

The chain employs TRBV13 and TRBJ1-6; the D gene is possibly TRBD1 (5 bases). The CDR3 sequence is 14 residues long. Per the germline V gene, CDR1 is PRHDT and CDR2 is FYEKMQ (reference sequence). Deletions cut 1 base from V and 7 bases from J, with 8 bases between. The CDR3 DNA follows: TGTGCCAGCAGCTTAGTAGGGGAGAATTCACCCCTCCACTTT. Translating gives CASSLVGENSPLHF.

The rearrangement links TRBV19 to TRBJ2-7, with TRBD1 matching over 8 bases. This CDR3 comprises 16 residues. Germline values: CDR1 LNHDA, CDR2 SQIVND (reference sequence). J lost 2 bases, V lost 3 bases, and 9 bases had no gene match. Here the CDR3 reads CASSMGMPGQAYEQYF. The CDR3 DNA reads as TGTGCCAGTAGTATGGGGATGCCGGGACAGGCCTACGAGCAGTACTTC. Using reference TRBV19 and TRBJ2-7 for the parts outside the CDR3, the full variable domain is DGGITQSPKYLFRKEGQNVTLSCEQNLNHDAMYWYRQDPGQGLRLIYYSQIVNDFQKGDIAEGYSVSREKKESFPLTVTSAQKNPTAFYLCASSMGMPGQAYEQYFGPGTRLTVT.

This sequence joins TRBV15 and TRBJ2-7; no definite D call. Between the trimmed V and J ends, which lost 1 base and 1 base, there was a span of 11 bases. Germline V lookup: CDR1 LNHNV, CDR2 YYDKDF (reference sequence). The CDR3 is made up of 15 amino acids. In DNA form, the CDR3 reads TGTGCCACCAGCAGAGTGCTAGGGTCTTCCTACGAGCAGTACTTC. This sequence encodes CATSRVLGSSYEQYF.

This sequence joins TRBV30 and TRBJ2-3, with TRBD1 identical over 8 bases. Per germline, CDR1 GTSNPN and CDR2 SVGIG (reference sequence). The CDR3 has 15 amino acids. V lost 1 base and J lost 5; bases outside the gene matches: 8. CDR3 coding DNA: TGTGCCTGGAGTGAAATGGACAGGGCTGGAGATACGCAGTATTTT. As protein: CAWSEMDRAGDTQYF.

With regard to this clone: The sample carries other DNA sequences with the same CDR3. The chain uses TRBV5-1 and TRBJ2-1; the D gene is possibly TRBD2 (6 bases). Trimming shortened V by 2 bases and J by 6 bases, and 6 bases separated the two germline ends. This CDR3 region has 12 residues. Germline V gene data show CDR1 as SGHRS and CDR2 as YFSETQ. The CDR3 sequence is CASSLAGNEQFF. In DNA, the CDR3 is TGCGCCAGCAGCTTAGCGGGCAATGAGCAGTTCTTC.

This clone was detected only a few times. V and J are TRBV29-1 and TRBJ2-3; possibly TRBD2 for D (6 bases). Looked up from germline, CDR1 is SQVTM and CDR2 is ANQGSEA. CDR3 length: 12 amino acids. Trimming shortened V by 4 bases and J by 3 bases, and 8 bases separated the two germline ends. CDR3 in amino acids: CSVVGGTDTQYF. Here the CDR3 DNA reads TGCAGCGTTGTCGGAGGGACAGATACGCAGTATTTT.

This clone is a singleton in its sample. The chain carries TRBV7-9 and TRBJ2-5; 8 bases are shared with TRBD1. CDR1 and CDR2 from the germline V gene are SEHNR and FQNEAQ (reference sequence). The CDR3 length is 13 residues. With 5 bases clipped from V and 9 bases from J, the junction kept 8 bases outside the gene matches. DNA of the CDR3: TGTGCCAGCAGCCACGGACAGGGAACGGCCCAGTACTTC. Protein: CASSHGQGTAQYF. The full variable domain, its missing parts supplied by reference TRBV7-9 and TRBJ2-5, is DTGVSQNPRHKITKRGQNVTFRCDPISEHNRLYWYRQTLGQGPEFLTYFQNEAQLEKSRLLSDRFSAERPKGSFSTLEIQRTEQGDSAMYLCASSHGQGTAQYFGPGTRLLVL.

The rearrangement joins TRBV10-2 to TRBJ2-2, with D uncertain. Deletions cut 6 bases from V and 8 bases from J, with 7 bases between. Germline V gene data show CDR1 as WSHSY and CDR2 as SAAADI. CDR3 size: 11 residues. In DNA form, the CDR3 reads TGCGCCAGCAGGGATGGGGGGGAGCTGTTTTTT. It translates to CASRDGGELFF.

This rearrangement joins TRBV10-3 to TRBJ2-5; maybe TRBD2 (7 bases). CDR1 is ENHRY and CDR2 is SYGVKD in the germline V gene. Trimming pared 5 bases from V and 5 bases from J, leaving 21 bases between. CDR3 length equals 16 residues. CDR3 nucleotides: TGTGCCATCAGTCCCCTACCCCCGGGGGGCGCGGAGACCCAGTACTTC. This sequence encodes CAISPLPPGGAETQYF.

This clone was observed a single time. The genes are TRBV6-5 and TRBJ2-7, with 8 bases that match TRBD2. This CDR3 comprises 13 residues. From germline, CDR1 is MNHEY and CDR2 SVGAGI. V gave up 10 bases and J gave up 0 bases; unmatched junction bases: 5. CDR3 sequence reads: CATQRGTSYEQYF. DNA of the CDR3: TGTGCCACCCAGCGGGGGACCTCCTACGAGCAGTACTTC.

This clone was seen more than once but under ten times. The V and J genes are TRBV4-1 and TRBJ2-5; TRBD2 is a possible D gene (5 bases). This CDR3 region has 14 residues. Germline V gives CDR1 MGHRA, CDR2 YSYEKL. V was cut by 4 bases and J by 2 bases, with 11 bases left in between. As DNA, the CDR3 is TGCGCCAGCAGCCCTCGGACTTCACAAGAGACCCAGTACTTC. It translates to CASSPRTSQETQYF.

The chain uses TRBV5-5 and TRBJ2-2; D unclear. CDR1 and CDR2 from the germline V gene are SGHKS and YYEKEE (reference sequence). Trimming cost V 1 base and J 10 bases, with 14 bases left between them. The CDR3 spans 14 residues. The CDR3 nucleotides read TGTGCCAGCAGCTTGTACGCAGGAACTCAGGAGCTGTTTTTT. Its translation: CASSLYAGTQELFF.

The chain combines TRBV2 with TRBJ1-5; D ambiguous. V was clipped by 3 bases and J by 9 bases, with 15 bases between them. CDR1 and CDR2 from the germline V gene are SNHLY and FYNNEI. The CDR3 runs to 14 residues. The CDR3 bases are TGTGCCAGCAGTGAGATGGCCGTAGAATCGCCCCAGCATTTT. Translating gives CASSEMAVESPQHF.